This T cell receptor (beta chain) comes out of a study of OX40 agonist ivuxolimab in advanced cancers. General notes on the study: Ivuxolimab, which targeted the costimulatory receptor OX40 (CD134), was an agonistic, fully human IgG2 monoclonal antibody. The paper covers the monotherapy dose-escalation part of the phase I ivuxolimab trial, which included N of about 56 patients. Prior anti-PD-1, anti-PD-L1 or anti-CTLA-4 therapy was permitted, and checkpoint inhibitors had been received by approximately 39% of dose-escalation patients. Partial responses occurred in three dose-escalation patients, of whom one had hepatocellular carcinoma and two had cutaneous melanoma. Intravenous ivuxolimab was administered to patients every 2 weeks at six dose levels: 0.01, 0.1, 0.3, 1.5, 3 and 10 mg/kg. Of the approximately 54 patients in dose escalation, around 19 had hepatocellular carcinoma, some 15 had melanoma, 9 had renal cell carcinoma and 9 had head and neck cancer. The dose-escalation cohort was about 86% male with a mean age of about 54 years, ranging from about 20 to 85. The point of sequencing TCRbeta in the periphery was to test whether ivuxolimab changed TCR sequence diversity and drove clonal T-cell expansion.

The cysteine opens and the phenylalanine closes a CDR3 of 14 amino acids. Only the CDR3 part of the read is kept: 42 bases, read in frame from the first base. Cut back by 3 bases and 1 base, the V and J ends lie 6 bases apart. From the germline V gene (reference sequence), CDR1 is LNHDA and CDR2 is SQIVND. Results and caveats for the whole study, not just this receptor: Partial responders in the 0.1-3.0 mg/kg groups had among the lowest normalized peripheral clonal expansion, especially among CD8+ T cells. Low levels of normalized T-cell clonal expansion were also shown by some nonresponding patients. After ivuxolimab, more expanded clones were found on average in CD8+ T cells than in CD4+ T cells. At doses of 0.1 to 3.0 mg/kg, clonal expansion of both CD4+ and CD8+ blood T cells was observed from baseline to week 6. Which antigens the clonally expanded peripheral T cells were specific for was not determined.

This clone has a single count. Which antigen it targets is not known. There are no base qualities to consult, and no much larger clone falls within one base. To sequence the TCRbeta CDR3 region, genomic DNA was isolated from the sorted cells. The immunoSEQ Assay was used to sequence the TCRbeta CDR3 regions. Imported from immuneACCESS, the table was reduced by TCRdb to in-frame sequences with V and J called. These copies leave out some clones; in studies compared against another copy, an unresolved V gene accounts for under half, and the cause of the remainder is not known. This sample holds 15,000 to 25,000 clones; approximately 71% were observed only once. The ten largest clones represent about 13% of the sample. The trial excluded patients who had a history of autoimmune disease or were on systemic immunosuppression. Peripheral blood for TCR sequencing was drawn from every dose cohort at baseline, at cycle 4 day 1 and at cycle 7 day 1. The samples were drawn from a first-in-human, open-label, multicenter phase I dose-escalation trial of ivuxolimab. Adults with locally advanced or metastatic head and neck squamous cell, hepatocellular, melanoma or renal cell carcinoma were enrolled in the trial. CD4+ and CD8+ T cells were sorted separately from peripheral blood before TCR sequencing.

The sequence derives from an adult with an advanced solid tumor such as melanoma, head and neck, liver or kidney cancer. The source material was CD4+ or CD8+ T cells sorted from blood, sampled in a trial of the OX40 agonist ivuxolimab. The receptor chain draws on TRBV19 and TRBJ2-2, with the D gene not confidently named. Here the CDR3 is given as CASSIFLNTGELFF. Read as DNA, the sequence is TGTGCCAGTAGTATTTTTCTGAACACCGGGGAGCTGTTTTTT. The variable domain in full, with residues beyond the CDR3 obtained from the reference TRBV19 and TRBJ2-2 genes, is DGGITQSPKYLFRKEGQNVTLSCEQNLNHDAMYWYRQDPGQGLRLIYYSQIVNDFQKGDIAEGYSVSREKKESFPLTVTSAQKNPTAFYLCASSIFLNTGELFFGEGSRLTVL.